This is a list of T cell receptor beta chains from one sample in a study of Ad26.COV2.S vaccination and SARS-CoV-2 variants. Data came from immunoSEQ multiplex PCR; TCRdb stores just in-frame clones and leaves some out. The data hold 200,000 to 250,000 clones, with 88% observed a single time. Sequenced material: peripheral blood, taken in a trial of Ad26.COV2.S vaccine versus placebo. These receptors all stem from a person aged 18-60 years who received the Ad26.COV2.S COVID-19 vaccine or a placebo. The CDR3 runs from the conserved cysteine through the conserved F or W. The order of the fields is J gene, D gene, CDR3 length, clone size, V gene, CDR3 protein, CDR3 DNA. D genes are given only for firm matches. A clone size is listed for some rows: how often the clone was seen (once, few, many), or a class if it is expanded.

>TRBJ2-6|NA|18|NA|TRBV11-2
CASSLETTRASGANVLTF
TGTGCCAGCAGCTTAGAGACTACCCGAGCCTCTGGGGCCAACGTCCTGACTTTC
>TRBJ2-1|TRBD1|15|once|TRBV29-1
CSVEKGASSYNEQFF
TGCAGCGTTGAGAAGGGGGCGAGCTCCTACAATGAGCAGTTCTTC
>TRBJ1-2|TRBD1|16|NA|TRBV28
CASSIPGQGVVYGYTF
TGTGCCAGCAGCATCCCGGGACAGGGTGTTGTCTATGGCTACACCTTC
>TRBJ2-3|TRBD1|15|NA|TRBV10-2
CASSDEDRGADTQYF
TGCGCCAGCAGTGATGAGGACAGGGGAGCAGATACGCAGTATTTT
>TRBJ2-1|TRBD2|17|few|TRBV6-6
CASSPLTSGWSYNEQFF
TGTGCCAGCAGTCCCCTGACTAGCGGGTGGTCCTACAATGAGCAGTTCTTC
>TRBJ1-4|NA|15|once|TRBV7-6
CASSLGGGRYEKLFF
TGTGCCAGCAGCTTAGGGGGGGGGCGATATGAAAAACTGTTTTTT
>TRBJ2-3|NA|14|NA|TRBV28
CASSPPLRSDTQYF
TGTGCCAGCAGTCCCCCTCTTAGGTCCGATACGCAGTATTTT
>TRBJ1-2|TRBD1|13|NA|TRBV28
CASNPGQWLGYTF
TGTGCCAGCAATCCGGGACAGTGGCTTGGCTACACCTTC
>TRBJ2-4|TRBD2|20|NA|TRBV30
CAWKGPPGLAGPWAKNIQYF
TGTGCCTGGAAGGGGCCCCCGGGACTAGCGGGTCCCTGGGCCAAAAACATTCAGTACTTC
>TRBJ2-1|NA|15|once|TRBV24-1
CATSDLVGTYNEQFF
TGTGCCACCAGTGATTTGGTAGGGACCTACAATGAGCAGTTCTTC
>TRBJ2-1|NA|16|once|TRBV7-2
CASSTRRGSSYNEQFF
TGTGCCAGCAGCACAAGGAGGGGGAGCTCCTACAATGAGCAGTTCTTC
>TRBJ1-3|NA|15|NA|TRBV4-2
CASSQDFGSGNTIYF
TGTGCCAGCAGCCAAGATTTTGGCTCTGGAAACACCATATATTTT
>TRBJ1-6|TRBD1|15|NA|TRBV4-1
CASSQEGGQGRPLHF
TGCGCCAGCAGCCAAGAGGGGGGACAGGGGAGGCCCCTCCACTTT
>TRBJ2-5|NA|15|NA|TRBV6-1
CASSEITGSGETQYF
TGTGCCAGCAGTGAAATCACAGGGAGCGGAGAGACCCAGTACTTC
>TRBJ2-5|TRBD1|15|NA|TRBV7-3
CASSQTGFGHETQYF
TGTGCCAGCAGCCAGACAGGGTTTGGGCACGAGACCCAGTACTTC
>TRBJ2-7|NA|16|NA|TRBV11-2
CASSSHEFSPFREQYF
TGTGCCAGCAGCTCCCACGAGTTTTCCCCTTTTCGTGAGCAGTACTTC
>TRBJ2-5|NA|11|NA|TRBV7-2
CASSLKETQYF
TGTGCCAGCAGCTTAAAGGAGACCCAGTACTTC
>TRBJ2-2|NA|15|few|TRBV24-1
CATSVKGRNTGELFF
TGTGCCACCAGTGTAAAGGGCAGGAACACCGGGGAGCTGTTTTTT
>TRBJ1-2|TRBD1|16|NA|TRBV28
CASSAAGTGWDYGYTF
TGTGCCAGCAGTGCAGCCGGGACAGGGTGGGACTATGGCTACACCTTC
>TRBJ1-1|NA|14|NA|TRBV5-3
CARSLAGRDTEAFF
TGTGCCAGAAGCTTGGCTGGCCGGGACACTGAAGCTTTCTTT
>TRBJ2-7|NA|13|NA|TRBV19
CASRRSGADEQYF
TGTGCCAGTAGAAGGTCCGGGGCGGACGAGCAGTACTTC
>TRBJ2-3|NA|15|NA|TRBV7-7
CASSLVGSKGDTQYF
TGTGCTAGCAGCTTAGTCGGGAGTAAAGGAGATACGCAGTATTTT
>TRBJ2-3|TRBD2|19|NA|TRBV14
CASSQVRTSGRASTDTQYF
TGTGCCAGCAGCCAAGTACGGACTAGCGGGAGGGCCAGCACAGATACGCAGTATTTT
>TRBJ2-7|NA|11|NA|TRBV27
CASSDRYEQYF
TGTGCCAGCAGTGACAGGTACGAGCAGTACTTC
>TRBJ2-3|NA|15|few|TRBV5-1
CASSLVGWSTDTQYF
TGCGCCAGCAGCTTGGTGGGGTGGTCTACGGATACGCAGTATTTT
>TRBJ2-7|NA|13|NA|TRBV2
CASQGRVVYEQYF
TGTGCCAGCCAGGGGAGGGTTGTCTACGAGCAGTACTTC
>TRBJ2-3|NA|16|NA|TRBV7-9
CASSLGRLTSTDTQYF
TGTGCCAGCAGCTTAGGGAGACTGACTAGCACAGATACGCAGTATTTT
>TRBJ2-1|TRBD1|14|NA|TRBV29-1
CSARQGGSYNEQFF
TGCAGCGCCAGACAGGGGGGCTCCTACAATGAGCAGTTCTTC
>TRBJ2-2|NA|14|NA|TRBV9
CASSVEWNTGELFF
TGTGCCAGCAGCGTAGAGTGGAACACCGGGGAGCTGTTTTTT
>TRBJ2-2|NA|16|NA|TRBV30
CAWSGVGYPNTGELFF
TGTGCCTGGAGTGGGGTGGGCTACCCGAACACCGGGGAGCTGTTTTTT
>TRBJ1-3|NA|14|NA|TRBV30
CAWSVPNSGNTIYF
TGTGCCTGGAGTGTACCCAACTCTGGAAACACCATATATTTT
>TRBJ2-7|NA|17|NA|TRBV18
CASSPGLAGRMVGEQYF
TGTGCCAGCTCACCAGGGTTGGCAGGTAGGATGGTCGGCGAGCAGTACTTC
>TRBJ1-1|NA|18|NA|TRBV7-3
CASSHPTGISKRGTEAFF
TGTGCCAGCAGCCACCCAACAGGGATAAGTAAGAGGGGCACTGAAGCTTTCTTT
>TRBJ2-6|NA|15|NA|TRBV6-4
CASSQEGSGANVLTF
TGTGCCAGCAGCCAGGAGGGCTCTGGGGCCAACGTCCTGACTTTC
>TRBJ2-1|NA|14|NA|TRBV6-2/TRBV6-3
CASSYALGGGEQFF
TGTGCCAGCAGTTACGCCCTTGGAGGCGGGGAGCAGTTCTTC
>TRBJ1-1|NA|13|NA|TRBV19
CASSIDHGTEAFF
TGTGCCAGTAGTATAGATCACGGGACTGAAGCTTTCTTT
>TRBJ2-1|NA|15|NA|TRBV7-2
CASSFRSGLYNEQFF
TGTGCCAGCAGCTTTAGGTCGGGATTATACAATGAGCAGTTCTTC
>TRBJ1-4|NA|13|NA|TRBV11-2
CASAGGPNEKLFF
TGTGCCAGCGCCGGGGGGCCTAATGAAAAACTGTTTTTT
>TRBJ2-7|TRBD1|15|NA|TRBV28
CASSFVRGPLYEQYF
TGTGCCAGCAGTTTCGTCAGGGGGCCTCTCTACGAGCAGTACTTC
>TRBJ2-1|TRBD1|14|NA|TRBV7-3
CASTPTGSSNEQFF
TGTGCCAGCACCCCGACAGGGTCATCCAATGAGCAGTTCTTC
>TRBJ1-2|NA|19|NA|TRBV21-1
CASSKEPTRARGANYGYTF
TGTGCCAGCAGCAAAGAGCCGACAAGAGCCAGGGGAGCTAACTATGGCTACACCTTC
>TRBJ1-2|NA|15|NA|TRBV19
CASSIESFGADGYTF
TGTGCCAGTAGTATCGAGTCTTTTGGGGCGGATGGCTACACCTTC
>TRBJ2-7|NA|12|NA|TRBV27
CASGQGEDEQYF
TGTGCCAGCGGGCAGGGTGAGGACGAGCAGTACTTC
>TRBJ2-5|NA|14|NA|TRBV4-2
CASSQEGRGETQYF
TGTGCCAGCAGCCAAGAAGGGAGGGGGGAGACCCAGTACTTC
>TRBJ1-1|NA|18|NA|TRBV7-9
CASSLEQMQTALNTEAFF
TGTGCCAGCAGCTTAGAACAAATGCAGACAGCCCTGAACACTGAAGCTTTCTTT
>TRBJ2-2|TRBD2|15|NA|TRBV6-5
CASSNLAGGAGELFF
TGTGCCAGCAGTAACCTAGCGGGAGGGGCCGGGGAGCTGTTTTTT
>TRBJ2-1|NA|15|NA|TRBV9
CASSVSRESYNEQFF
TGTGCCAGCAGCGTGTCCAGGGAGAGCTACAATGAGCAGTTCTTC
>TRBJ2-5|NA|12|NA|TRBV25-1
CATSGGTETQYF
TGTGCCACCTCCGGAGGGACTGAGACCCAGTACTTC
>TRBJ1-5|NA|15|few|TRBV6-2/TRBV6-3
CASSYPAGGNQPQHF
TGTGCCAGCAGTTACCCGGCCGGTGGCAATCAGCCCCAGCATTTT
>TRBJ2-1|TRBD2|16|few|TRBV5-1
CASSQGTSGSHNEQFF
TGCGCCAGCAGCCAGGGGACTAGCGGGAGCCACAATGAGCAGTTCTTC
>TRBJ2-1|TRBD1|15|NA|TRBV6-2/TRBV6-3
CASSVSRTGGNEQFF
TGTGCCAGCAGTGTATCCCGGACAGGGGGCAATGAGCAGTTCTTC